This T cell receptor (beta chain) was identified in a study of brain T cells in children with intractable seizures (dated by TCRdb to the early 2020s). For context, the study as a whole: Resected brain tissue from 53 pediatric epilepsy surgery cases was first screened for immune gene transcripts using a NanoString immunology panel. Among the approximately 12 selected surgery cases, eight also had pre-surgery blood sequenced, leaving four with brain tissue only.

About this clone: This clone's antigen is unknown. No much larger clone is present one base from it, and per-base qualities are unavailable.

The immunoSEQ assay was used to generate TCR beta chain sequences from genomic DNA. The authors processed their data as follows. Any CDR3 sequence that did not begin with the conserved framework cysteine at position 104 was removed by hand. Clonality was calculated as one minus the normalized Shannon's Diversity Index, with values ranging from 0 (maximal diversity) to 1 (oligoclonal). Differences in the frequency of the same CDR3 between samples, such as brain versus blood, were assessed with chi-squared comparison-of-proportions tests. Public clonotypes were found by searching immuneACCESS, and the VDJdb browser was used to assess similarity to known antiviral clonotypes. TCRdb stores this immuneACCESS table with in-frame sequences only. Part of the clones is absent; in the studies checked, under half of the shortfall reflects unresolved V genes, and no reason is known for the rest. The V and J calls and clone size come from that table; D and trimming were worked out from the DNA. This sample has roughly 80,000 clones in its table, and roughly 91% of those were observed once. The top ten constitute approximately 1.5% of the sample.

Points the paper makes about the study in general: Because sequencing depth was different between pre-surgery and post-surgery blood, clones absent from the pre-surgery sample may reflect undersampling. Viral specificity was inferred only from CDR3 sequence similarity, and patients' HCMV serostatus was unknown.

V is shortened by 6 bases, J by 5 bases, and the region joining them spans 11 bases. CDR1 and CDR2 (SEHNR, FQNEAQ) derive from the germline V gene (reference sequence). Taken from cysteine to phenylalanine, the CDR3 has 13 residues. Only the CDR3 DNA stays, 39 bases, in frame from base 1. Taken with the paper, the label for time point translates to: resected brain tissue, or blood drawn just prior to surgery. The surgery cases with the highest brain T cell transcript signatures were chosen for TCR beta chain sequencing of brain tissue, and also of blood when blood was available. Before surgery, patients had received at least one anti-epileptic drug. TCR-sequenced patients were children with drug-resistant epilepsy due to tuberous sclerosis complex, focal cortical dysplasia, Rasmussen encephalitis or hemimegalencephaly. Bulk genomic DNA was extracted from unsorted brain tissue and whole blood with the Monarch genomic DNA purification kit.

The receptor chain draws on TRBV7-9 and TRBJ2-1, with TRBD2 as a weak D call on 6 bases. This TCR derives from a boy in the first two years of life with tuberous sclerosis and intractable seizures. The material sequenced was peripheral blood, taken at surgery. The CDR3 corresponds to CASRSGLDNEQFF. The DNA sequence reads TGTGCCAGCAGGAGCGGGTTGGACAATGAGCAGTTCTTC.